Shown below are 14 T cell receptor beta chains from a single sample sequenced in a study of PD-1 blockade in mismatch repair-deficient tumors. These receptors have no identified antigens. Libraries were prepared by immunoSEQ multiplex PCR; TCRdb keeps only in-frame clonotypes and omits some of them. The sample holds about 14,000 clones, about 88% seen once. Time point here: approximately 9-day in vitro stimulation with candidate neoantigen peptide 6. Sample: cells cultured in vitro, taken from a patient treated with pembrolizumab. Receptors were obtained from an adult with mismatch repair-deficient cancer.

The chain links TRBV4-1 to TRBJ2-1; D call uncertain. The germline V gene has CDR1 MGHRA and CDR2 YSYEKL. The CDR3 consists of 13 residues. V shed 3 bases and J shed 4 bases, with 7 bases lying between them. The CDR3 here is CASSHRGYNEQFF. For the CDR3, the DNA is TGCGCCAGCAGCCACCGCGGATACAATGAGCAGTTCTTC.

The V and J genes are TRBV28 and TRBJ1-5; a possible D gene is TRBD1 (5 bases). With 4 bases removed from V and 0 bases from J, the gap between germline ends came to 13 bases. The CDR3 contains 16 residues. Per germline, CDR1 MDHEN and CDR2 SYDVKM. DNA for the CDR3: TGTGCCAGCAGTTCGCAGGGCGCGTATAGCAATCAGCCCCAGCATTTT. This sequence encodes CASSSQGAYSNQPQHF.

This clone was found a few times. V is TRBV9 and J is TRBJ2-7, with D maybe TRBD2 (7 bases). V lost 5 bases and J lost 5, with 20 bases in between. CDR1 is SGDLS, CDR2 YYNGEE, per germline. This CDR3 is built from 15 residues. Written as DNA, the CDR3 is TGTGCCAGCAGTGAAGGGGGGGAGTACACCCACGAGCAGTACTTC. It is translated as CASSEGGEYTHEQYF.

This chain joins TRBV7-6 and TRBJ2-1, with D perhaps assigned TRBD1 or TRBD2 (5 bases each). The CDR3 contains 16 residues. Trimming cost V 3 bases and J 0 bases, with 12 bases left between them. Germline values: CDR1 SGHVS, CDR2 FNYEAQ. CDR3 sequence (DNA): TGTGCCAGCAGCTTTGGGGGATCTTCCTCCTACAATGAGCAGTTCTTC. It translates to CASSFGGSSSYNEQFF.

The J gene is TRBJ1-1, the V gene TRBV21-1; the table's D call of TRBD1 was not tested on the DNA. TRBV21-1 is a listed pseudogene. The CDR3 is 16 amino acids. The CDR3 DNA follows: TGTGCCAGCAGCAAAGTAAATAGGGGGCCTTGCACTGAAGCTTTCTTT. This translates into CASSKVNRGPCTEAFF.

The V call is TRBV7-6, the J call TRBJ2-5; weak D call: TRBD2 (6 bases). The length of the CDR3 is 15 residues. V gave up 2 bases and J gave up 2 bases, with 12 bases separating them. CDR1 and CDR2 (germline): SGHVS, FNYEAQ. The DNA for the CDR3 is TGTGCCAGCAGCTTAATGAGTAGCGGACAAGAGACCCAGTACTTC. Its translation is CASSLMSSGQETQYF.

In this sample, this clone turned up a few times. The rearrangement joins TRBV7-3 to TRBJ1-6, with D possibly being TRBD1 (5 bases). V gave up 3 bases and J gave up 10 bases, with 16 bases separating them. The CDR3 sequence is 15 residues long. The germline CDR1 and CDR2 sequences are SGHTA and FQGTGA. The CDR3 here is CASSLTTGGSSPLHF. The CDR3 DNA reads TGTGCCAGCAGCTTGACGACCGGGGGTAGCTCACCCCTCCACTTT.

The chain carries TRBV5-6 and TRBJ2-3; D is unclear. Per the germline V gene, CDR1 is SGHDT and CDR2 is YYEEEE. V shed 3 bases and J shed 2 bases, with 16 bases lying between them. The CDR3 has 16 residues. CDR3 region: CASSSRTGSFTDTQYF. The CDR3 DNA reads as TGTGCCAGCAGCTCCCGAACTGGGTCGTTCACAGATACGCAGTATTTT.

CDR3 sequence reads: CASSLSSSTDTQYF. In nucleotides, the CDR3 is TGTGCCAGCAGTTTATCGTCCAGCACAGATACGCAGTATTTT. V gene TRBV27 combines with J gene TRBJ2-3; D not certain. The CDR3 loop spans 14 amino acids. The germline V and J ends were trimmed by 0 bases and 0 bases, with 4 bases remaining between them. The germline V gene has CDR1 MNHEY and CDR2 SMNVEV (reference sequence).

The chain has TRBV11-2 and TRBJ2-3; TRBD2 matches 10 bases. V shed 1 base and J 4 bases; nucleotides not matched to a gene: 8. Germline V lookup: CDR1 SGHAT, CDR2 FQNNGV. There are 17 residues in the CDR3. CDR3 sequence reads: CASSLVAAGGPADTQYF. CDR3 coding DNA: TGTGCCAGCAGCTTAGTTGCAGCGGGAGGGCCTGCAGATACGCAGTATTTT.

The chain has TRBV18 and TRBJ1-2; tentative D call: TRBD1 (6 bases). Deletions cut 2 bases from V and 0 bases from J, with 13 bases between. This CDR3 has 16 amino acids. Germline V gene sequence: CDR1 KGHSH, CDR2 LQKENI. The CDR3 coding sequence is TGTGCCAGCTCACCAACGAAGGGACAAGCTAACTATGGCTACACCTTC. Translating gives CASSPTKGQANYGYTF.

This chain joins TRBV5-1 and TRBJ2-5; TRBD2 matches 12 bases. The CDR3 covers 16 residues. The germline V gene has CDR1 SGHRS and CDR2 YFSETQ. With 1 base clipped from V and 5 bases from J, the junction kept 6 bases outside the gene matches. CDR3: CASSLPGLAGLETQYF. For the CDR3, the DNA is TGCGCCAGCAGCTTGCCGGGACTAGCGGGTTTGGAGACCCAGTACTTC.

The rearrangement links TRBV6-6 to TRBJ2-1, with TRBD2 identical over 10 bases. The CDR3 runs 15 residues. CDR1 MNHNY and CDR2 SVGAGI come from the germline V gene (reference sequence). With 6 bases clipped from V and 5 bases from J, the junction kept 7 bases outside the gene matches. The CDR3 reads CASSPTSGANNEQFF. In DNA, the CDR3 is TGTGCCAGCAGCCCTACTAGCGGGGCCAACAATGAGCAGTTCTTC.

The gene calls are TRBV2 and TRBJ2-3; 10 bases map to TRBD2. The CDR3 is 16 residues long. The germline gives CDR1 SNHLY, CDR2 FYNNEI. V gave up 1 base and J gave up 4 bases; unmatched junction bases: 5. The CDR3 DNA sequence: TGTGCCAGCAGTGAAGGAAGCGGGAGGGCCGCAGATACGCAGTATTTT. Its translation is CASSEGSGRAADTQYF.